This T cell receptor (beta chain) was recorded in a study of Graves' ophthalmopathy and Graves' hyperthyroidism. Across the study: Peripheral blood was gathered at first diagnosis, ahead of any treatment whatsoever. Study conclusions and caveats: The model predicted progression of ophthalmopathy with a sensitivity of 60% to 71%, and its specificity was roughly 77%.

This clonotype was picked up many times. Antigen unknown. Using RNA transcripts, the TCR beta CDR3 regions were amplified. Investigators did first-round RT-PCR with HTBI primers, then second-round multiplex PCR. Each CDR3 protein gets one entry after TCRdb re-called the multiplex PCR reads with MiXCR. Here the sample spans a few hundred thousand distinct CDR3 sequences, about a sixth being singletons. Germline loops: CDR1 SEHNR, CDR2 FQNEAQ (reference sequence). The CDR3 loop spans 15 amino acids. Trimming removed 2 bases at V and 2 bases at J, with 12 bases between. Orbital computed tomography, thyroid ultrasound, TRAb, serum thyroxine and clinical symptoms formed the basis of diagnosis. PBMCs came from over 9.5 ml of fresh peripheral blood.

The sequence derives from an adult woman with stable Graves' hyperthyroidism. V gene TRBV7-9 combines with J gene TRBJ1-1; possible D gene TRBD1, 6 bases. Sequenced material: peripheral blood. The CDR3 bases are TGTGCCAGCAGCTTAAATTCGGGGGCTAACACTGAAGCTTTCTTT. Translation gives CASSLNSGANTEAFF.